What follows is one T cell receptor beta chain and its context. As yet, its antigen is unknown. The data derive from a study of T cell responses to AZD1222 COVID-19 vaccine. Method: immunoSEQ multiplex PCR; TCRdb's copy keeps in-frame clones and lacks some. Of 150,000 to 200,000 clones detected, approximately 89% appear once; the ten largest clones hold about 4.5%. Broader study findings: The span of vaccine-associated CD4 TCRs extended across spike, with dominance at 160-218 and 743-854. In a largely white British group with more females than males, clonal diversity was possibly underestimated. Reports indicate that nearly half of spike-specific TCRs are directed at unmutated variant regions.

The starting material was peripheral blood, obtained on day 0 of AZD1222 vaccination. The receptor's source is an adult in good health.

The CDR3, as DNA: TGTGCCAGCAGCGTAGTGTCGCAGGGGACAGCTCCGTATTTT. It translates to CASSVVSQGTAPYF. V is TRBV9 and J is TRBJ2-3; TRBD1 matches at 7 bases. The CDR3 is 14 amino acids. Germline CDR1 reads SGDLS; CDR2 reads YYNGEE. J lost 14 bases, V lost 0 bases, and 12 bases had no gene match.